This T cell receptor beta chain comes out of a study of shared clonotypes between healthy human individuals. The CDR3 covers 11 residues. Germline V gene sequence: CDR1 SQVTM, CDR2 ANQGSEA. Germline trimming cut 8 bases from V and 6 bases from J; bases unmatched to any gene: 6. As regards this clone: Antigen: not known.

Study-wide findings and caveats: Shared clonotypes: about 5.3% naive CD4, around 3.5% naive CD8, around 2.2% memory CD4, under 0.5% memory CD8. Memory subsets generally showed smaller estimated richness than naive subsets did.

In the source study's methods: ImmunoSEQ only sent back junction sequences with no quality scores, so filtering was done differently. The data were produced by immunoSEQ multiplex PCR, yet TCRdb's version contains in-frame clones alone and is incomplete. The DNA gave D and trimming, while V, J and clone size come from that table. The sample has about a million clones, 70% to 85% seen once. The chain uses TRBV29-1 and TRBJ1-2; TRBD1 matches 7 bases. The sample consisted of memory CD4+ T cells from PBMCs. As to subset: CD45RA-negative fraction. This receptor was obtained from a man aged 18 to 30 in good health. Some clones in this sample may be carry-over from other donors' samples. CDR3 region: CSIGQADGYTF. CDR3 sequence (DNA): TGCAGCATTGGACAGGCAGATGGCTACACCTTC.